The rows below give T cell receptor beta chains drawn from one sample of a study of blood T cell repertoires in COVID-19. The method was immunoSEQ multiplex PCR; TCRdb's version includes in-frame clones alone and lacks a portion of them. There are approximately 410,000 clones in the sample; about nine tenths occur only once, and 1.4% lies in the top ten. Sequencing input: peripheral blood. These receptors originate from a woman aged 30 to 39 with active or convalescent COVID-19. CDR3s include the opening cysteine and the closing phenylalanine or tryptophan. D genes are given only for firm matches. Not every row has a clone size; where given, it reads once, few, many or a size class.

TRBJ1-6	-	-	TRBV30	CAWSLTESSPLHF	TGTGCCTGGAGCTTGACAGAATCTTCACCCCTCCACTTT
TRBJ1-3	-	-	TRBV7-8	CASSAARVVSGNTIYF	TGTGCCAGCAGCGCCGCCAGGGTGGTTTCTGGAAACACCATATATTTT
TRBJ1-5	-	TRBD1	TRBV6-2/TRBV6-3	CASSYGGDRRVQPQHF	TGTGCCAGCAGTTACGGGGGGGACAGGCGGGTACAGCCCCAGCATTTT
TRBJ1-4	-	-	TRBV5-4	CASRRDGPGGIEKLFF	TGTGCCAGCAGACGAGATGGACCCGGGGGTATCGAAAAACTGTTTTTT
TRBJ2-7	once	TRBD2	TRBV6-5	CASSPGLASYEQYF	TGTGCCAGCAGCCCCGGACTAGCCTCCTACGAGCAGTACTTC
TRBJ1-2	-	TRBD1	TRBV5-5	CASSYDRDIYGYTF	TGTGCCAGCAGCTACGACAGGGACATCTATGGCTACACCTTC
TRBJ2-7	-	-	TRBV27	CASSFLSSYEQYF	TGTGCCAGCAGTTTCCTTTCCTCCTACGAGCAGTACTTC
TRBJ2-2	-	TRBD1	TRBV29-1	CSVDVRTGGPGELFF	TGCAGCGTTGATGTGCGGACAGGGGGACCGGGGGAGCTGTTTTTT
TRBJ2-7	-	TRBD1	TRBV5-1	CASSFGTGPNEQYF	TGCGCCAGCAGCTTTGGGACAGGGCCAAACGAGCAGTACTTC
TRBJ1-2	-	-	TRBV5-1	CASSSGGPTDGYTF	TGCGCCAGCAGCTCCGGGGGGCCCACAGATGGCTACACCTTC
TRBJ1-4	few	TRBD1	TRBV18	CASSPDRRNEKLFF	TGTGCCAGCTCACCGGACAGGAGGAATGAAAAACTGTTTTTT
TRBJ1-1	-	-	TRBV6-5	CATTSGTEAFF	TGTGCCACCACGTCGGGGACTGAAGCTTTCTTT
TRBJ2-1	-	-	TRBV30	CAWSVLFFNEQFF	TGTGCCTGGAGTGTACTCTTCTTTAATGAGCAGTTCTTC
TRBJ1-1	-	-	TRBV6-4	CASTKGGGNTEAFF	TGTGCCAGCACTAAGGGGGGGGGAAACACTGAAGCTTTCTTT
TRBJ2-7	-	TRBD1	TRBV30	CAWRAGQGKYEQYF	TGTGCCTGGAGGGCCGGACAGGGGAAATACGAGCAGTACTTC
TRBJ2-5	-	TRBD1	TRBV27	CASSSPPGGGETQYF	TGTGCCAGCAGCTCCCCCCCAGGGGGCGGGGAGACCCAGTACTTC
TRBJ2-1	-	TRBD2	TRBV27	CASSLGTSPYNEQFF	TGTGCCAGCAGTTTAGGGACTAGTCCATACAATGAGCAGTTCTTC
TRBJ2-1	-	-	TRBV27	CASSPLAITYNEQFF	TGTGCCAGCAGTCCACTAGCTATCACCTACAATGAGCAGTTCTTC
TRBJ1-1	few	-	TRBV5-1	CASTMEVNTEAFF	TGCGCCAGCACAATGGAGGTGAACACTGAAGCTTTCTTT
TRBJ2-5	-	TRBD2	TRBV13	CASSSLLAGGPETQYF	TGTGCCAGCAGCTCCCTGCTAGCGGGAGGGCCTGAGACCCAGTACTTC
TRBJ2-1	-	-	TRBV19	CASSMGARRNEQFF	TGTGCCAGTAGTATGGGAGCTAGAAGGAATGAGCAGTTCTTC
TRBJ1-5	-	TRBD1	TRBV19	CASRDRVGSNQPQHF	TGTGCCAGTAGGGACAGGGTTGGAAGCAATCAGCCCCAGCATTTT